The source of this TCR beta chain is a study of T cells in localized non-small cell lung cancer. A word on this clone: What it binds is not known.

Assay: immunoSEQ multiplex PCR; the TCRdb copy retains only in-frame clones and omits some. The sample lists 31,000 or so clones, around 90% occurring once. Study observations and caveats: There was an association of higher blood T cell density with longer overall survival. It was uninvolved adjacent lung that showed the highest T cell clonality, exceeding tumor. Heterogeneity remains possible, as sequencing covered one tumor region only. The appearance of a median roughly 58 of the top 100 tumor clones was seen in adjacent lung.

CDR3 length: 13 amino acids. V was clipped by 0 bases and J by 7 bases, with 6 bases between them. CDR1 and CDR2 (germline): MGHRA, YSYEKL. Sequencing used peripheral blood, obtained before any cancer treatment. The genes are TRBV4-1 and TRBJ1-4; D is undetermined. This receptor was identified in a female donor older than 55 with stage I lung adenocarcinoma. The CDR3 protein is CASSQDWFEKLFF. The CDR3 DNA reads as TGCGCCAGCAGCCAAGATTGGTTTGAAAAACTGTTTTTT.